This TCR beta chain originates from a study of beta chain features in type 1 diabetes. The germline gives CDR1 LNHDA, CDR2 SQIVND (reference sequence). The V gene end was trimmed by 4 bases and the J gene end by 4 bases; junction bases not matched to a gene: 5. This CDR3 region has 14 residues. This clone was counted a few times. As yet, its antigen is unknown. The whole isolated RNA underwent reverse transcription, so sequencing captured expressed TCRB transcripts. Measured with immunoSEQ multiplex PCR; TCRdb has only the in-frame clones, and not every one. The repertoire holds around 15,000 clones, with about 70% as singletons. General study points: In type 1 diabetes patients, VDJ junctions had fewer insertions; deletions at these junctions were more frequent. Shorter TCRB CDR3s, moderately but significantly so, marked every one of the four CD4+ subsets in Type 1 diabetes patients.

The J gene is TRBJ2-3, the V gene TRBV19, with TRBD2 identical over 7 bases. Input material: Tregs from blood. This TCR came from a man aged 25-40 years with type 1 diabetes. CDR3 in DNA: TGTGCCAGTAGTAGACTAGCCCCCCCAGATACGCAGTATTTT. Translated: CASSRLAPPDTQYF.